These 15 T cell receptor beta chains share one sample of origin, sequenced in a study of shared clonotypes between healthy human individuals. This table comes from immunoSEQ multiplex PCR, and its TCRdb copy is limited to in-frame clones, with some not included. The repertoire has 2 million to 2.5 million clones, about 90% of them found once; the top ten carry 0.37%. Material: naive CD4+ T cells from PBMCs. Subset specified: CD45RA+ positively selected. Receptor source: a man younger than 35 in good health. Some clones in this sample may be carry-over from other donors' samples.

This chain uses TRBV2 with TRBJ2-2; D not certain. V was shortened by 8 bases and J by 2 bases, with 9 bases between the two germline ends. Germline V gene lookup returns CDR1 SNHLY and CDR2 FYNNEI. This CDR3 has 13 amino acids. The DNA of the CDR3 is TGTGCCAGCCTCGCCCCTAACACCGGGGAGCTGTTTTTT. Its translation is CASLAPNTGELFF.

Regarding this clone: Other nucleotide sequences from this sample produce the same CDR3. This chain joins TRBV27 and TRBJ1-5, with D unresolved. V was shortened by 3 bases and J by 2 bases, with 8 bases between the two germline ends. This CDR3 contains 14 residues. CDR1 and CDR2 from the germline V gene are MNHEY and SMNVEV (reference sequence). The CDR3 DNA is TGTGCCAGCAGTTTGGTCGGGGGCAATCAGCCCCAGCATTTT. This translates into CASSLVGGNQPQHF.

The chain uses TRBV7-3 and TRBJ1-6; possibly TRBD1 for D (6 bases). CDR1 and CDR2 (germline): SGHTA, FQGTGA. The CDR3 consists of 13 residues. V was trimmed by 2 bases and J by 7 bases, leaving 6 bases between them. The CDR3 protein is CASSLDRNSPLHF. The CDR3 DNA is TGTGCCAGCAGCTTAGACAGGAATTCACCCCTCCACTTT.

The CDR3 is CSALSGRAGEQYF. As DNA, the CDR3 is TGCAGCGCACTCAGCGGGAGGGCCGGCGAGCAGTACTTC. The chain carries TRBV29-1 and TRBJ2-7, with 10 bases aligning to TRBD2. CDR1 is SQVTM and CDR2 is ANQGSEA in the germline V gene. The CDR3 spans 13 residues. V was clipped by 7 bases and J by 6 bases; unmatched bases: 9.

This sequence joins TRBV5-6 and TRBJ2-7, with 9 bases that match TRBD2. The germline CDR1 and CDR2 sequences are SGHDT and YYEEEE. With 0 bases clipped from V and 6 bases from J, the junction kept 13 bases outside the gene matches. This CDR3 region has 17 residues. Written as DNA, the CDR3 is TGTGCCAGCAGCTTGGTTCATGGCAGCGGGAGGTGGGTCGAGCAGTACTTC. This gives the protein CASSLVHGSGRWVEQYF. The complete variable domain, with remaining parts taken from reference TRBV5-6 and TRBJ2-7, reads DAGVTQSPTHLIKTRGQQVTLRCSPKSGHDTVSWYQQALGQGPQFIFQYYEEEERQRGNFPDRFSGHQFPNYSSELNVNALLLGDSALYLCASSLVHGSGRWVEQYFGPGTRLTVT.

The chain couples TRBV7-2 to TRBJ1-1; TRBD1 might be the D (5 bases). The germline V and J ends were trimmed by 1 base and 5 bases, with 11 bases remaining between them. Germline lookup yields CDR1 SGHTA and CDR2 FQGNSA. The CDR3 has 14 residues. The CDR3 sequence is CASSLVGGTTEAFF. The CDR3 DNA reads TGTGCCAGCAGCTTAGTAGGCGGGACGACTGAAGCTTTCTTT.

On this clone: Other DNA sequences in this sample translate to the same CDR3. This chain connects TRBV2 to TRBJ2-7; 7 positions match TRBD2. The V and J ends lost 6 bases and 5 bases, in that order; junction bases with no gene match: 4. Germline V gene data show CDR1 as SNHLY and CDR2 as FYNNEI. The CDR3 is 12 amino acids. In DNA form, the CDR3 reads TGTGCCAGCAGGGGTCGGGGGGACGAGCAGTACTTC. It translates to CASRGRGDEQYF.

V usage is TRBV4-2 and J usage is TRBJ2-1; 8 bases match TRBD1. CDR1 and CDR2 (germline): LGHNA, YNFKEQ. The CDR3 runs to 15 residues. The junction had 7 bases not matched to a gene; V was cut back by 3 bases and J by 6 bases. CDR3 in amino acids: CASSHRRTGFNEQFF. DNA of the CDR3: TGTGCCAGCAGCCACCGGAGGACAGGGTTCAATGAGCAGTTCTTC.

This chain joins TRBV7-2 and TRBJ1-1; 9 bases line up with TRBD1. The germline CDR1 and CDR2 sequences are SGHTA and FQGNSA. The CDR3 is 14 residues long. V lost 4 bases and J lost 1; bases outside the gene matches: 1. The CDR3 loop is CASSWGQGNTEAFF. In nucleotides, the CDR3 is TGTGCCAGCAGCTGGGGACAGGGGAACACTGAAGCTTTCTTT.

This clone came up once. The CDR3 is CAWSVRGTATYEQYF. The CDR3 bases are TGTGCCTGGAGTGTACGCGGGACGGCTACCTACGAGCAGTACTTC. The chain is built from TRBV30 and TRBJ2-7, with D maybe TRBD2 (6 bases). CDR1 is GTSNPN, CDR2 SVGIG, per germline (reference sequence). The CDR3 covers 15 residues. Deletions cut 0 bases from V and 2 bases from J, with 14 bases between.

The chain links TRBV25-1 to TRBJ1-1; TRBD1 is a possible D gene (5 bases). Per the germline V gene, CDR1 is MGHDK and CDR2 is SYGVNS. This CDR3 has 11 amino acids. Between the trimmed V and J ends, which lost 8 bases and 5 bases, there was a span of 9 bases. CDR3 amino acids: CASRGHTEAFF. DNA for the CDR3: TGTGCCAGCCGTGGACATACTGAAGCTTTCTTT.

The chain has TRBV28 and TRBJ2-1, with TRBD2 as a possible D gene (5 bases). V gave up 7 bases and J gave up 6 bases, with 10 bases separating them. This CDR3 spans 12 amino acids. CDR1 MDHEN and CDR2 SYDVKM come from the germline V gene. The CDR3 DNA sequence: TGTGCCAGCATCAGAGAGGGCAATGAGCAGTTCTTC. This codes for CASIREGNEQFF.

The J gene is TRBJ2-1, the V gene TRBV25-1; the match to TRBD2 covers 7 bases. The CDR3 is 16 amino acids. The junction had 9 bases not matched to a gene; V was cut back by 4 bases and J by 3 bases. Germline V gene data show CDR1 as MGHDK and CDR2 as SYGVNS. CDR3 residues: CASSVGGAGDYNEQFF. CDR3 bases: TGTGCCAGCAGTGTAGGAGGGGCGGGAGACTACAATGAGCAGTTCTTC.

This chain connects TRBV5-4 to TRBJ2-1; unclear D gene. V lost 2 bases and J lost 7, with 13 bases in between. The germline CDR1 and CDR2 sequences are SGHNT and YYREEE (reference sequence). This CDR3 spans 14 amino acids. CDR3 nucleotide sequence: TGTGCCAGCAGCTTAGTTCGAAAAGATAATGAGCAGTTCTTC. Amino acid sequence: CASSLVRKDNEQFF.

A single count supports this clone. The chain has TRBV5-1 and TRBJ2-1; no reliable D call. From germline, CDR1 is SGHRS and CDR2 YFSETQ. Trimming cost V 4 bases and J 1 base, with 9 bases left between them. The CDR3 spans 14 residues. CDR3 sequence reads: CASSQRSSYNEQFF. The CDR3 DNA is TGCGCCAGCAGCCAGAGATCATCCTACAATGAGCAGTTCTTC. The variable domain in full, completed from reference TRBV5-1 and TRBJ2-1, reads KAGVTQTPRYLIKTRGQQVTLSCSPISGHRSVSWYQQTPGQGLQFLFEYFSETQRNKGNFPGRFSGRQFSNSRSEMNVSTLELGDSALYLCASSQRSSYNEQFFGPGTRLTVL.